The rows below give T cell receptor beta chains drawn from one sample of a study of blood T cell repertoires in COVID-19. Using immunoSEQ multiplex PCR, the repertoire was profiled, and TCRdb retains in-frame clones only, with some absent. This table has 18,000 or so clones, approximately 92% appearing once. The sequenced sample was peripheral blood. The receptor source for this set is a man aged 55-75 years with active COVID-19. CDR3s include the opening cysteine and the closing phenylalanine or tryptophan. The order of the fields is V gene, clone size, D gene, J gene, CDR3 DNA, CDR3 protein. The D gene is left open where the match is weak. Clone sizes are given selectively: once, few, many, or a class where the clone is expanded.

v_call: TRBV3-1/TRBV3-2
clone_size: once
d_call: NA
j_call: TRBJ2-5
cdr3_nt: TGTGCCAGCAGCCAACCTAGCTTGTACCAAGAGACCCAGTACTTC
cdr3_aa: CASSQPSLYQETQYF

v_call: TRBV5-4
clone_size: NA
d_call: TRBD1
j_call: TRBJ2-7
cdr3_nt: TGTGCCAGCTCCGGGACAGGGGTCAGGGAGCAGTACTTC
cdr3_aa: CASSGTGVREQYF

v_call: TRBV4-3
clone_size: NA
d_call: NA
j_call: TRBJ2-7
cdr3_nt: TGCGCCAGCAGCCAAGGTTTAGCTAACGAGCAGTACTTC
cdr3_aa: CASSQGLANEQYF

v_call: TRBV4-1
clone_size: NA
d_call: NA
j_call: TRBJ2-1
cdr3_nt: TGCGCCAGCAGCCAGGGGGGAGTAATTTACAATGAGCAGTTCTTC
cdr3_aa: CASSQGGVIYNEQFF

v_call: TRBV13
clone_size: NA
d_call: TRBD2
j_call: TRBJ2-1
cdr3_nt: TGTGCCAGCAGCTCAGCGGGGGGGCCCCCTGAGCAGTTCTTC
cdr3_aa: CASSSAGGPPEQFF

v_call: TRBV5-5
clone_size: NA
d_call: NA
j_call: TRBJ1-6
cdr3_nt: TGTGCCAGCAGCTTAGGGGACATACCCCTCCACTTT
cdr3_aa: CASSLGDIPLHF

v_call: TRBV9
clone_size: NA
d_call: NA
j_call: TRBJ1-1
cdr3_nt: TGTGCCAGCAGCGTAGTTATGGGGGGCACTGAAGCTTTCTTT
cdr3_aa: CASSVVMGGTEAFF

v_call: TRBV5-6
clone_size: NA
d_call: NA
j_call: TRBJ1-6
cdr3_nt: TGTGCCAGCAGCTTGGACGGGAGGTATAATTCACCCCTCCACTTT
cdr3_aa: CASSLDGRYNSPLHF

v_call: TRBV29-1
clone_size: NA
d_call: NA
j_call: TRBJ1-1
cdr3_nt: TGCAGCGAATGTGGGGGCGCTGAAGCTTTCTTT
cdr3_aa: CSECGGAEAFF

v_call: TRBV24-1
clone_size: NA
d_call: NA
j_call: TRBJ2-5
cdr3_nt: TGTGCCACCAGTGCAGACACCGGGACCCAGTACTTC
cdr3_aa: CATSADTGTQYF

v_call: TRBV4-3
clone_size: NA
d_call: NA
j_call: TRBJ2-4
cdr3_nt: TGCGCCAGCAGCCAAGAGGCCCAGGGGATAGACATTCAGTACTTC
cdr3_aa: CASSQEAQGIDIQYF

v_call: TRBV11-3
clone_size: few
d_call: NA
j_call: TRBJ2-1
cdr3_nt: TGTGCCAGCAGCTTCGATGGCGGTGAGCAGTTCTTC
cdr3_aa: CASSFDGGEQFF

v_call: TRBV29-1
clone_size: NA
d_call: NA
j_call: TRBJ2-1
cdr3_nt: TGCAGCGTTGAACGGCTAGGCGAGCAGTTCTTC
cdr3_aa: CSVERLGEQFF

v_call: TRBV14
clone_size: NA
d_call: TRBD1
j_call: TRBJ1-1
cdr3_nt: TGTGCCAGCAGCCAGTACAGGGGGCCGAGCACTGAAGCTTTCTTT
cdr3_aa: CASSQYRGPSTEAFF